Below, one T cell receptor beta chain is given with its context. Its antigen target is currently unknown. Base qualities are not provided; no much larger clone lies one nucleotide away. RNA was extracted from bulk unsorted tissue and checked for quality with a NanoDrop ND-1000 and an Agilent 2100. For the normal lung samples, distant non-tumor tissue was collected more than 3 cm away from the tumor edge. Newly diagnosed lung cancer patients without prior chemotherapy who had been admitted for thoracic surgery in China between August and November 2014 were enrolled as donors. Anyone who had undergone radiotherapy or chemotherapy before, or who had another cancer at the same time, was left out of the study. Surgical tissue pieces of about 1-2.2 cm3 were preserved in RNAlater solution and were kept at -80 degrees C until use. Library construction relied on multiplex PCR. The data were produced on an Illumina HiSeq 2500. TCRbeta libraries were constructed through three rounds of nested PCR with primers (Table S4) according to protocols modified from ARM-PCR. Before sequencing, PCR products in the 200-500 bp range were cut out of the gel and cleaned up using the QIAquick gel extraction kit. In the original analysis: Reads were cleaned with Trimmomatic, merged with FLASH into complete CDR3 sequences, and assigned to V(D)J germline segments with MiTCR. Clonal diversity was computed as the inverse Simpson's index with VDJtools. In-frame sequences without a premature stop codon were defined as productive reads. The public sequencing data were trimmed at Q25 with fastp and processed into clonotypes with MiXCR by TCRdb, which kept only in-frame beta chains. Rows are unified per CDR3 protein, each entry keeping the most common DNA and genes. TCRdb's processing, not the authors', yielded these V and J calls. For this sample the table gives 35,000 to 55,000 distinct CDR3 sequences, of which roughly 60% were detected only once. The top ten hold 15% to 20% of the sample.

This record belongs to a study of tumor and adjacent non-tumor tissue in lung cancer (dated by TCRdb to 2016 to 2019). Looking at the study overall: The cohort included under 15 adenocarcinoma, 2 squamous cell carcinoma and 1 small cell lung cancer patients. Among the approximately 15 patients, ages ranged from roughly 30 to 85 years, approximately ten were men and 5 were women, and disease was TNM stage I to III. For each patient, one tumor sample and one normal lung sample were taken, giving a few dozen paired specimens that underwent TCRbeta CDR3 sequencing. Sequencing produced about 130 million productive TCRbeta reads in total, an average of approximately 4.5 million reads per sample. The study compared bulk TCRbeta repertoires between lung tumor tissue and matched distant non-tumor lung tissue from fewer than 18 lung cancer patients.

General study outcomes and caveats: Tumor tissue showed significantly greater TCR diversity (inverse Simpson) than normal lung tissue (approximately 400 vs 170, P = 0.0075, Mann-Whitney U test). The cohort had only about 16 patients, and the authors noted that larger samples and more detailed clinical data are needed. Peripheral blood was not sequenced, so blood TCRbeta repertoires were not examined in the lung cancer patients of the study. A significantly larger cumulative share of the repertoire was made up by the top 100 clones in normal lung than in tumor tissue. TCR diversity was significantly higher in younger patients, and higher tumor TCR diversity was associated with shorter overall and disease-free survival. Neither the sequencing platform nor unique molecular identifiers are mentioned in the methods.

The CDR3 runs 14 amino acids, cysteine and phenylalanine included. Just the 42-base CDR3 DNA is kept, in frame starting at base 1. At the junction V is shortened by 2 bases and J by 4 bases, with 11 bases in between. The germline V gene encodes CDR1 SGHDN and CDR2 FVKESK. The receptor chain draws on TRBV14 and TRBJ1-1; the D segment cannot be called with confidence. The TCR sequence derives from a woman in her forties with non-small cell lung cancer. The source material was distant non-tumor lung tissue. The encoded CDR3 is CASSQLLGCTEAFF. The nucleotides read TGTGCCAGCAGCCAACTCTTAGGTTGCACTGAAGCTTTCTTT.